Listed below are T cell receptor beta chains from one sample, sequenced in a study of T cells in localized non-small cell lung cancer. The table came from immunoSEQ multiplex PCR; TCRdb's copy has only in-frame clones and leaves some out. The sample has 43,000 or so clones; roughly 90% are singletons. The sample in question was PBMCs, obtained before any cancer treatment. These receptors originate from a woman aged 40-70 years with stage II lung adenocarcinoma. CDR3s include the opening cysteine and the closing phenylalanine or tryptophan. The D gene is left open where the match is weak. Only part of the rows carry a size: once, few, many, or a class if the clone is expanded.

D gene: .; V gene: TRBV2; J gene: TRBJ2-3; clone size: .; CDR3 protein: CASARDRRSTDTQYF; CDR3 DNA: TGTGCCAGCGCCAGGGACCGCCGAAGCACAGATACGCAGTATTTT
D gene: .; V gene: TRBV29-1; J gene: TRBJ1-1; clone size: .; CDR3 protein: CSVEVGPGTEAFF; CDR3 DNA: TGCAGCGTTGAAGTGGGGCCCGGCACTGAAGCTTTCTTT
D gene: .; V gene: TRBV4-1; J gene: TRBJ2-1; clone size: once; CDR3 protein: CASSLPANEQFF; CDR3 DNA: TGCGCCAGCAGCCTTCCGGCCAATGAGCAGTTCTTC
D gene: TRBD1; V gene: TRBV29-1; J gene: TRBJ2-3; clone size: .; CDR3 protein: CSARVTGGDTQYF; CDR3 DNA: TGCAGCGCCAGGGTAACAGGGGGGGATACGCAGTATTTT
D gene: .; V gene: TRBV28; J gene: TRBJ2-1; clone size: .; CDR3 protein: CASPEGRGMNEQFF; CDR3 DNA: TGTGCCAGCCCCGAGGGGAGGGGGATGAATGAGCAGTTCTTC
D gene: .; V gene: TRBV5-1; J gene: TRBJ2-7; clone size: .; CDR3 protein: CASSRDIDSYEQYF; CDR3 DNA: TGCGCCAGCAGCCGGGACATCGACTCCTACGAGCAGTACTTC
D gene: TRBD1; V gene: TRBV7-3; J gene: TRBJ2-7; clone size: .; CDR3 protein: CASSSTGTGTYEQYF; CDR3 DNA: TGTGCCAGCAGCTCTACCGGGACAGGGACCTACGAGCAGTACTTC
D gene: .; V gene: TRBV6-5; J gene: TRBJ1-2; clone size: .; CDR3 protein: CASSQTTVNYGYTF; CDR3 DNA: TGTGCCAGCAGCCAAACGACAGTAAACTATGGCTACACCTTC
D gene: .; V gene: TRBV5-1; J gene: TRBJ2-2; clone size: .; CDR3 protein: CASSLAAGLNTGELFF; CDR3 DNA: TGCGCCAGCAGCTTGGCCGCAGGCCTCAACACCGGGGAGCTGTTTTTT
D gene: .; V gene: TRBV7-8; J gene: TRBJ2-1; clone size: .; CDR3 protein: CASSQSSYNEQFF; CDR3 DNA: TGTGCCAGCAGCCAGAGCTCCTACAATGAGCAGTTCTTC
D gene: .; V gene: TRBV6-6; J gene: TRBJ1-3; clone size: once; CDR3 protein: CASSDDRRPGNTIYF; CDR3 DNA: TGTGCCAGCAGTGACGACAGGAGACCTGGAAACACCATATATTTT
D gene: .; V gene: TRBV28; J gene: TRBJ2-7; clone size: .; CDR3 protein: CASRGQGRGYEQYF; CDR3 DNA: TGTGCCAGCAGGGGTCAGGGGAGGGGGTACGAGCAGTACTTC
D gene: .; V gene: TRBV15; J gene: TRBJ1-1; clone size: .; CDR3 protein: CAIGQEGYTEAFF; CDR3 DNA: TGTGCCATCGGACAAGAAGGTTACACTGAAGCTTTCTTT
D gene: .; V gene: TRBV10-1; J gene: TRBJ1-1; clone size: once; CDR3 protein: CASSESGGRNTEAFF; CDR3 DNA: TGCGCCAGCAGTGAGTCAGGAGGAAGGAACACTGAAGCTTTCTTT
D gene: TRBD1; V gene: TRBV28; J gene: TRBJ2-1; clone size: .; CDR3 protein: CASSPTPGTGNNEQFF; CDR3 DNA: TGTGCCAGCAGCCCAACCCCCGGGACAGGGAACAATGAGCAGTTCTTC